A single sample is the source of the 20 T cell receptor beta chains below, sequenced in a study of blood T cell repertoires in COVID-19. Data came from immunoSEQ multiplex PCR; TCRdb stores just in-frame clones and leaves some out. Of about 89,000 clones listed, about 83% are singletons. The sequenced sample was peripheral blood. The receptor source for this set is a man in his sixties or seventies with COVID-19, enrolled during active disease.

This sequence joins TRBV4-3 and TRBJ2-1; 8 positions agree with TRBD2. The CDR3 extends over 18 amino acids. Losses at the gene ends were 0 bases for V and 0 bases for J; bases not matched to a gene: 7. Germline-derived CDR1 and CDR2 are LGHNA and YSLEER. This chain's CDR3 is CASSQDLRGTSSYNEQFF. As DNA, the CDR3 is TGCGCCAGCAGCCAAGATCTTCGGGGGACTAGCTCCTACAATGAGCAGTTCTTC.

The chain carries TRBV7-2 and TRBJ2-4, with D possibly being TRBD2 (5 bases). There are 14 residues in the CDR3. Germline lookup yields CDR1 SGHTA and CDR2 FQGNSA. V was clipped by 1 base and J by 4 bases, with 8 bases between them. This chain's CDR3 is CASSLDGGKNIQYF. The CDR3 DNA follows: TGTGCCAGCAGCTTAGATGGCGGGAAAAACATTCAGTACTTC. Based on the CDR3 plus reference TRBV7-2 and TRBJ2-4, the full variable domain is GAGVSQSPSNKVTEKGKDVELRCDPISGHTALYWYRQSLGQGLEFLIYFQGNSAPDKSGLPSDRFSAERTGGSVSTLTIQRTQQEDSAVYLCASSLDGGKNIQYFGAGTRLSVL.

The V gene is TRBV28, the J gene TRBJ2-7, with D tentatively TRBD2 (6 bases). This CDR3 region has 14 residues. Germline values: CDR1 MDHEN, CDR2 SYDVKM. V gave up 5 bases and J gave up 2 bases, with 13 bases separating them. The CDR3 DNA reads TGTGCCAGCAGTCCGCTCGGGGGAACCTACGAGCAGTACTTC. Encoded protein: CASSPLGGTYEQYF.

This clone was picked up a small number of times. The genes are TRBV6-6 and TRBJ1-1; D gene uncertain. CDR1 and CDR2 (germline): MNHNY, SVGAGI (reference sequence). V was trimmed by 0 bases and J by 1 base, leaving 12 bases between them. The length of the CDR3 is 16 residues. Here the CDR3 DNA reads TGTGCCAGCAGTTACTCGAAAAACAGTTGGAACACTGAAGCTTTCTTT. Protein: CASSYSKNSWNTEAFF.

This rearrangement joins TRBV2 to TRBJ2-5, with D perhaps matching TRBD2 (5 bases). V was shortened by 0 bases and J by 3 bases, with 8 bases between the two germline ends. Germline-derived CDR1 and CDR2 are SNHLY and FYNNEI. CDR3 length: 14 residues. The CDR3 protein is CASSEAAGEETQYF. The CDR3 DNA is TGTGCCAGCAGTGAAGCGGCCGGGGAAGAGACCCAGTACTTC.

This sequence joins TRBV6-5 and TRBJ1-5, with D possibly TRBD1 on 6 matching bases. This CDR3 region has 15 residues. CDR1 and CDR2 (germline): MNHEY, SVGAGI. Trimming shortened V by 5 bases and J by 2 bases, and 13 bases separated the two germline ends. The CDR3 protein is CASSPQGNGNQPQHF. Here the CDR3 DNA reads TGTGCCAGCAGTCCCCAGGGGAATGGCAATCAGCCCCAGCATTTT.

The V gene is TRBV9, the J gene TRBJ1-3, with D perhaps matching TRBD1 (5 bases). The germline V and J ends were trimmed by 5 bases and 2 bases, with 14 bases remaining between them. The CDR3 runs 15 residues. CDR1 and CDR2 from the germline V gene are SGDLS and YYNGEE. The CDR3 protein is CASRPPGGAGNTIYF. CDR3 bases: TGTGCCAGCAGACCCCCTGGAGGGGCTGGAAACACCATATATTTT.

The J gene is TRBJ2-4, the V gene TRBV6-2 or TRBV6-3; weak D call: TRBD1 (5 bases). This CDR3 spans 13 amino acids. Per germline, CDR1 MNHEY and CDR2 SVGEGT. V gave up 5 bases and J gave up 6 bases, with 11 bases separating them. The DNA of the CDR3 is TGTGCCAGCAGTACAGGAGACAGAAACATTCAGTACTTC. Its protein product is CASSTGDRNIQYF.

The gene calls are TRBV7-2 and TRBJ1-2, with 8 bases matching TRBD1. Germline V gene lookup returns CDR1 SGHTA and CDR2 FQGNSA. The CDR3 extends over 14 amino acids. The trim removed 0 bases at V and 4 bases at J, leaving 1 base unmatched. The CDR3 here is CASSLAGQAYGYTF. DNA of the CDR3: TGTGCCAGCAGCTTAGCGGGACAGGCCTATGGCTACACCTTC.

In DNA, the CDR3 is TGTGCCAGCAGCGCAGGGACAGCGTCTGGCTCTGGGGCCAACGTCCTGACTTTC. Protein product: CASSAGTASGSGANVLTF. The rearrangement links TRBV7-6 to TRBJ2-6; 7 positions agree with TRBD1. Germline V lookup: CDR1 SGHVS, CDR2 FNYEAQ. V gave up 5 bases and J gave up 0 bases; unmatched junction bases: 10. The CDR3 covers 18 residues. The full variable domain, completed using reference TRBV7-6 and TRBJ2-6, is GAGVSQSPRYKVTKRGQDVALRCDPISGHVSLYWYRQALGQGPEFLTYFNYEAQQDKSGLPNDRFSAERPEGSISTLTIQRTEQRDSAMYRCASSAGTASGSGANVLTFGAGSRLTVL.

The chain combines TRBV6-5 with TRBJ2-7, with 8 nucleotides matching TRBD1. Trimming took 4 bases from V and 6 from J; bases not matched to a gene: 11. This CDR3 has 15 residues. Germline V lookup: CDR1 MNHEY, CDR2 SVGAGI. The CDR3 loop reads CASSFTGGNSLEQYF. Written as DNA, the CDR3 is TGTGCCAGCAGTTTTACAGGGGGGAATTCTCTCGAGCAGTACTTC.

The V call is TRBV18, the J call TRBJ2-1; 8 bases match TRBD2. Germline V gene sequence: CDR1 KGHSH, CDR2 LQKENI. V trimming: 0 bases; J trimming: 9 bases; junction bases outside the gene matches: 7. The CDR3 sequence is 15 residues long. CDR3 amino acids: CASSPPTGGPGEQFF. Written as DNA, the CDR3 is TGTGCCAGCTCACCACCGACGGGAGGGCCGGGTGAGCAGTTCTTC. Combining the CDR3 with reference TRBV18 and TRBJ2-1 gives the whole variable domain NAGVMQNPRHLVRRRGQEARLRCSPMKGHSHVYWYRQLPEEGLKFMVYLQKENIIDESGMPKERFSAEFPKEGPSILRIQQVVRGDSAAYFCASSPPTGGPGEQFFGPGTRLTVL.

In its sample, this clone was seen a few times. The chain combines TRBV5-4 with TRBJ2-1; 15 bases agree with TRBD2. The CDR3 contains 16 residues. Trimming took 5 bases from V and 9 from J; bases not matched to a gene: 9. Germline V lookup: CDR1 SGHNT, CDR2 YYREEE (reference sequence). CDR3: CASSLGTSGGLAEQFF. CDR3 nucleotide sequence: TGTGCCAGCAGTCTGGGGACTAGCGGGGGGTTAGCTGAGCAGTTCTTC.

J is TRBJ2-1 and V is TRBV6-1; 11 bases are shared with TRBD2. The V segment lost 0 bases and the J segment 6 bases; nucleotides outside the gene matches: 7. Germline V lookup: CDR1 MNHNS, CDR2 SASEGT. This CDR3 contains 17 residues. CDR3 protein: CASSEASLAGGSNEQFF. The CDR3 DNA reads TGTGCCAGCAGTGAAGCGTCCCTAGCGGGGGGCTCCAATGAGCAGTTCTTC.

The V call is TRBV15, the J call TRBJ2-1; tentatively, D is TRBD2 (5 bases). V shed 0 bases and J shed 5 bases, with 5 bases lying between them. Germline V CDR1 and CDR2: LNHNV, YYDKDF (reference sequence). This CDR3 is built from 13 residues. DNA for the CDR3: TGTGCCACCAGCAGAGAGCGGGACAATGAGCAGTTCTTC. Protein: CATSRERDNEQFF. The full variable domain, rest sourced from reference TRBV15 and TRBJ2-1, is DAMVIQNPRYQVTQFGKPVTLSCSQTLNHNVMYWYQQKSSQAPKLLFHYYDKDFNNEADTPDNFQSRRPNTSFCFLDIRSPGLGDTAMYLCATSRERDNEQFFGPGTRLTVL.

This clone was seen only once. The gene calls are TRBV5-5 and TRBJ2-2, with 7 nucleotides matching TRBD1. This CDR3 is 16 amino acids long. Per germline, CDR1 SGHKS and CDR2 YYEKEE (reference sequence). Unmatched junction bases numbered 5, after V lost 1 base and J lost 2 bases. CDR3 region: CASSLLGQLNTGELFF. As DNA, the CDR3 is TGTGCCAGCAGCTTGCTGGGACAGTTAAACACCGGGGAGCTGTTTTTT. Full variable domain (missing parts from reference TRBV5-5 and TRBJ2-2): DAGVTQSPTHLIKTRGQQVTLRCSPISGHKSVSWYQQVLGQGPQFIFQYYEKEERGRGNFPDRFSARQFPNYSSELNVNALLLGDSALYLCASSLLGQLNTGELFFGEGSRLTVL.

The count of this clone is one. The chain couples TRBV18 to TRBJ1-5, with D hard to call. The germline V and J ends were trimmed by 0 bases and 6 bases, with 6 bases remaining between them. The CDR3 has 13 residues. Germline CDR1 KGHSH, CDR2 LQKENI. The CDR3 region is CASSPPNSQPQHF. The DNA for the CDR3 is TGTGCCAGCTCACCACCCAACAGTCAGCCCCAGCATTTT.

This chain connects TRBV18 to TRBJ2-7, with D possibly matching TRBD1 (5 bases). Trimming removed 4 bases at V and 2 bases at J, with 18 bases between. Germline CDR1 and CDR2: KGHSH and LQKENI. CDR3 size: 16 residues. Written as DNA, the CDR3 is TGTGCCAGCTCACTAAGAAAAGGGGCCACCACCTACGAGCAGTACTTC. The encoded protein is CASSLRKGATTYEQYF.

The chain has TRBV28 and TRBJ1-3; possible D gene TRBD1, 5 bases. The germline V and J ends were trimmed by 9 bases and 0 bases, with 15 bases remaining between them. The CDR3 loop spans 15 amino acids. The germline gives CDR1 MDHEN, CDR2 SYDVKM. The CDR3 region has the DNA TGTGCCAGTTCGACAGCAATTCTCTCTGGAAACACCATATATTTT. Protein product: CASSTAILSGNTIYF.

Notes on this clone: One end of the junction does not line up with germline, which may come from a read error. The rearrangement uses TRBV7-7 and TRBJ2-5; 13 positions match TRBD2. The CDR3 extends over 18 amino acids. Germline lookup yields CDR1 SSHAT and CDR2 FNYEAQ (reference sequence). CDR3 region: CASSLKLAGGPRKKTQYF. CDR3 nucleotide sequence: TGTGCTAGCAGCTTAAAACTAGCGGGGGGGCCGAGAAAGAAGACCCAGTACTTC.